This T cell receptor (beta chain) was identified in a study of blood T cell repertoires in COVID-19 (dated by TCRdb to about 2020). Looking at the study overall: Samples from collaborators originated in the United States, Italy and Spain and spanned both the acute and convalescent phases of COVID-19. The material from the prospective study consisted of cDNA or gDNA derived from T cells, B-cell-depleted T cells, or PBMCs. The dataset comprised deeply sampled blood TCRbeta repertoires from subjects exposed to, actively infected with, or recovered from COVID-19. The repertoires were made available in a free public database intended to serve as a resource for research on the immune response to SARS-CoV-2. The samples were drawn from two sources: the first 160 participants of the ongoing ImmuneRACE study, and fewer than 1,500 subjects contributed by 6 global collaborators. Sample metadata almost always included a de-identified subject ID, COVID-19 status, age in years and sex. Where available, HLA class I and class II types were taken from metadata supplied by the sample provider and were not determined by assay-based typing.

Broader findings and caveats from the paper: The amount of clinical and demographic metadata varied by source and participant and was provided uncurated.

In this sample, this clone turned up once. What this receptor recognizes is not known. No much larger clonotype is one base removed from it; base qualities were not supplied. TCRbeta CDR3 regions were amplified from genomic DNA using the immunoSEQ Assay, a bias-controlled multiplex PCR. The authors processed their data as follows. The number of nucleated cells in each sample was estimated from the amplification of reference gene primers within the assay. To quantify the absolute abundance of each unique TCRbeta CDR3 rearrangement, sequence reads were collapsed and filtered. For each sample, productive Simpson clonality was calculated as the square root of Simpson's diversity index across productive rearrangements. The table comes from immuneACCESS by way of TCRdb, which keeps in-frame sequences with V and J called. Part of the clones is missing from these tables; in studies checked, under half for an unresolved V gene and the rest for unknown reasons. V and J calls plus clone size are reproduced from that table; the DNA served to infer D and trimming. The sample contains 70,000 or so clones, about nine tenths of them found a single time. Clones ranked in the top ten supply 5% to 5.5% of the sample.

The collaborating institutions used their own protocols to collect whole blood in K2EDTA tubes. For TCRbeta analysis, collaborators shipped samples as frozen whole blood, isolated PBMCs, or DNA extracted from either of those sample types. The specimen sequenced was peripheral blood. This receptor was identified in a woman aged 18-29 years with acute or convalescent COVID-19.

The CDR3 is CASSLDSFYGYTF. The sequenced DNA is TGTGCCAGCAGCTTGGACAGCTTCTATGGCTACACCTTC. The rearrangement combines TRBV7-9 with TRBJ1-2; TRBD1 might be the D gene, on 6 matching bases. Spanning cysteine to phenylalanine, the CDR3 consists of 13 amino acids. Only the CDR3 DNA stays, 39 bases, in frame from base 1. In the germline V gene (reference sequence), CDR1 corresponds to SEHNR and CDR2 to FQNEAQ. At the junction V is shortened by 3 bases and J by 4 bases, with 9 bases in between.